The subject of this entry is one T cell receptor (beta chain). Its antigen remains unknown. Coverage ceases 3 residues before the CDR3 finishes, and the germline J gene fills in the end. TCR beta CDR3 amplified by multiplex PCR from roughly 1,100 ng genomic DNA. Assay used: immunoSEQ multiplex PCR; TCRdb lists only in-frame clones, some missing. The repertoire table contains about 22,000 clones. This sample was taken from a study of T cells in women clearing cervical HPV infection. The wider study: Controls were women whose single incident HPV16 infection cleared within 12 months without precancer or cancer.

Trimming took 2 bases from V and 2 from J, leaving 15 bases between them. The CDR3 totals 15 residues. Per germline, CDR1 GTSNPN and CDR2 SVGIG (reference sequence). Points from the study as a whole: CIN3+ cases had significantly higher TCR repertoire richness than controls, but evenness did not differ.

This chain joins TRBV30 and TRBJ1-2; the D is unclear. Sample: blood buffy coat. This TCR was sampled from a woman aged 18 to 75 with a cervical HPV16 infection that either progressed to CIN3+ or cleared (not recorded which). The CDR3 sequence: CAWSRYPQQNYGYTF. The CDR3 DNA, read in part, is TGTGCCTGGAGTCGATATCCACAGCAGAACTATGGC. The full variable domain, its missing parts supplied by reference TRBV30 and TRBJ1-2, is SQTIHQWPATLVQPVGSPLSLECTVEGTSNPNLYWYRQAAGRGLQLLFYSVGIGQISSEVPQNLSASRPQDRQFILSSKKLLLSDSGFYLCAWSRYPQQNYGYTFGSGTRLTVV.